A single sample is the source of the 3 T cell receptor beta chains below, sequenced in a study of blood T cell repertoires in COVID-19. The protocol was immunoSEQ multiplex PCR, while the TCRdb copy is restricted to in-frame clones and leaves out a portion. The top ten clones hold approximately 11% of a sample with 250,000 to 300,000 clones, approximately 83% of them seen once. Input material: peripheral blood. These receptors were collected from a woman in her seventies with acute or convalescent COVID-19.

V and J are TRBV7-9 and TRBJ1-2; D remains ambiguous. In germline, CDR1 is SEHNR, CDR2 FQNEAQ (reference sequence). CDR3 length equals 14 residues. V lost 1 base and J 1 base, leaving 7 bases between the germline ends. The DNA for the CDR3 is TGTGCCAGCAGCTTAGGGCAGGTTAACTATGGCTACACCTTC. This encodes CASSLGQVNYGYTF.

The rearrangement joins TRBV2 to TRBJ2-3; TRBD1 matches at 12 bases. The CDR3 consists of 14 residues. Germline CDR1 and CDR2: SNHLY and FYNNEI. V gave up 5 bases and J gave up 4 bases; unmatched junction bases: 1. CDR3 nucleotides: TGTGCCAGCAGTTGGGACAGGGGGCCAGATACGCAGTATTTT. Translation: CASSWDRGPDTQYF.

The chain combines TRBV19 with TRBJ1-5; possible D gene TRBD1, 5 bases. Germline loops: CDR1 LNHDA, CDR2 SQIVND (reference sequence). Between the trimmed V and J ends, which lost 10 bases and 5 bases, there was a span of 12 bases. This CDR3 has 12 amino acids. The CDR3 protein is CAIIGGDQPQHF. The CDR3 nucleotides read TGTGCCATTATTGGGGGGGATCAGCCCCAGCATTTT.